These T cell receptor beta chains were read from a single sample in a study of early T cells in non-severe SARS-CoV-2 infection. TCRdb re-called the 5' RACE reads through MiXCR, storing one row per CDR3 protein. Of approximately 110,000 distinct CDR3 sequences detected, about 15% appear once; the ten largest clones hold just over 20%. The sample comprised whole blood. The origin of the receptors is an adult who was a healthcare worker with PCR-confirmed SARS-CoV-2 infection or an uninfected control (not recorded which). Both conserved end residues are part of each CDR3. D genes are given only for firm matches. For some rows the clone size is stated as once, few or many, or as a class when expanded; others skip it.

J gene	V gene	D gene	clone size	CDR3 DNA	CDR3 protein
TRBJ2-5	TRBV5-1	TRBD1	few	TGCGCCAGCAGCATCGGGACAGGGGTGGAAGAGACCCAGTACTTC	CASSIGTGVEETQYF
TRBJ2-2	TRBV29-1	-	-	TGCAGCGTGCTACCGGGACCCCCGGCCACCGGGGAGCTGTTTTTT	CSVLPGPPATGELFF
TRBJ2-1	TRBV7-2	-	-	TGTGCCAGCAGCTTCGACTACCAGGGGAATGAGCAGTTCTTC	CASSFDYQGNEQFF
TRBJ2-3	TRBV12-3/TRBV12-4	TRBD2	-	TGTGCCAGCAGTTCCCTAGCGGAAAGCGCAGATACGCAGTATTTT	CASSSLAESADTQYF
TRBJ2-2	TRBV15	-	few	TGTGCCACCAGCAGAGTCGGCGGCGGGGAGCTGTTTTTT	CATSRVGGGELFF
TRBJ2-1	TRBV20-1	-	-	TGCAGTGCTAACCGACCCACGACTGGCAGGGGTGAGCAGTTCTTC	CSANRPTTGRGEQFF
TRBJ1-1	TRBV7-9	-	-	TGTGCCAGCAGCTTAGTGAGAGAAGGAGCTTTCTTT	CASSLVREGAFF
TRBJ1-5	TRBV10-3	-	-	TGTGCCATCAGTCCGACAGATAGCAATCAGCCCCAGCATTTT	CAISPTDSNQPQHF
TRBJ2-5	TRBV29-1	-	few	TGCAGCGTTGTCGGGGGGCTAGAGACCCAGTACTTC	CSVVGGLETQYF
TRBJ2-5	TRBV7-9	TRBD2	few	TGTGCCAGCAGCTTGAGCGGGGATCGCCAAGAGACCCAGTACTTC	CASSLSGDRQETQYF